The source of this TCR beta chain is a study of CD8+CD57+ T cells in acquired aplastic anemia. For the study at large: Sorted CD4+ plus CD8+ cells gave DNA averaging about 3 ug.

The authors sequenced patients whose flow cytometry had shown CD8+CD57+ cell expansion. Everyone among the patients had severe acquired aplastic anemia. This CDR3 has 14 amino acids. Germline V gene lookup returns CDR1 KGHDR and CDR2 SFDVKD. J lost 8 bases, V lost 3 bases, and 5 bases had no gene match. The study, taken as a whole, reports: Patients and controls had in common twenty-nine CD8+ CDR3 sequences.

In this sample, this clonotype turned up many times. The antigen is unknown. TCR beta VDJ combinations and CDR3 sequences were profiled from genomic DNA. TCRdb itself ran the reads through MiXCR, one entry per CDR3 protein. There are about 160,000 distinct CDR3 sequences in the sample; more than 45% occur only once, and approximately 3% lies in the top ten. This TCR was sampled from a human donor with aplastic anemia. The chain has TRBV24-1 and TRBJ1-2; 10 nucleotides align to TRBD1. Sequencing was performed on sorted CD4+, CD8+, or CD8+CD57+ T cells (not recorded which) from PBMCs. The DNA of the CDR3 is TGTGCCACCAGTGATGGGACAGGGGCGCGGGGCTACACCTTC. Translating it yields CATSDGTGARGYTF.